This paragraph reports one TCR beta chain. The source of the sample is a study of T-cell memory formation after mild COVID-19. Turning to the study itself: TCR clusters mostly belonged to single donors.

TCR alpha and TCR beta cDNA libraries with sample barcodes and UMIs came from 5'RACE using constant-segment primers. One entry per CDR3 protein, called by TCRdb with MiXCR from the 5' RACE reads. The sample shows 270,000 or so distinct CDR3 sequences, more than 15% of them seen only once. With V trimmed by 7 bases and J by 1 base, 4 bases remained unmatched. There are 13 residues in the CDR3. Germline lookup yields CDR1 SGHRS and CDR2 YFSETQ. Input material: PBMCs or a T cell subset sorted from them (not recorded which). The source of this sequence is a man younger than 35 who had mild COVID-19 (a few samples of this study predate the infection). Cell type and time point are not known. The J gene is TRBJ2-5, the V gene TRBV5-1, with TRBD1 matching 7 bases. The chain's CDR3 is CASRDRPQETQYF. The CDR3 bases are TGCGCCAGCCGGGACAGACCCCAAGAGACCCAGTACTTC.